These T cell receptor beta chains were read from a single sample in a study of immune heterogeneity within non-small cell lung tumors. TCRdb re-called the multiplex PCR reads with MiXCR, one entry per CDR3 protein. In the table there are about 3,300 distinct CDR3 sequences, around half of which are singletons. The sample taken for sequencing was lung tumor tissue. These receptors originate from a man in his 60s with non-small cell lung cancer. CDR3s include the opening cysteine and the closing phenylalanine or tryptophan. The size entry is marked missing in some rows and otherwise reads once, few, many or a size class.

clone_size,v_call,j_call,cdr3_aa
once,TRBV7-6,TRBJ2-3,CASSLLGSGTDTQYF
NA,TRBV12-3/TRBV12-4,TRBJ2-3,CASSLGAGGVGTQYF
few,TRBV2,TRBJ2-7,CASRKGTGAVYEQYF
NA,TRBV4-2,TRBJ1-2,CASSQELQGNYGYTF
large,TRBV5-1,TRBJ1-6,CASSHAVPGQAFYNSPLHF
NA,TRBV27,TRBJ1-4,CASSLYRGANEKLFF
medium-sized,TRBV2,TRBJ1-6,CASSSPLTGVSPLHF
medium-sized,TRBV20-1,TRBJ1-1,CSVDRGRGEAFF
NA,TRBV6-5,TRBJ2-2,CASTYSPSGNTNTGGLFF
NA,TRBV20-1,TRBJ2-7,CSARDRVSGPSWEQYF
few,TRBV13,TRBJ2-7,CASSSSGLAGSLRYEQYF
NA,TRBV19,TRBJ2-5,CASSIAGSGGETQYF
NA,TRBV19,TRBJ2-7,CASSSTGSTYEQYF
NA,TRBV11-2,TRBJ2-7,CASSPRTGGGNEQYF
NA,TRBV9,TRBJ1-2,CASSFIHRGGYGYTF
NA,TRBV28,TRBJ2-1,CASSLQGNEQFF
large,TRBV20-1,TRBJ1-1,CSARGDRANTEAFF
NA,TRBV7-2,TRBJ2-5,CASSPGLAGRTQYF
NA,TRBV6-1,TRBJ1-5,CASSPSDGIQPQHF
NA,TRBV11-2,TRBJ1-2,CASSSPPPGQGGYGYTF
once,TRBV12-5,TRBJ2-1,CASGLGLTRREQFF
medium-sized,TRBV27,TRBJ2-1,CASSFELADRPGEQFF
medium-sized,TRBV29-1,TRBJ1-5,CSVGQENQPQHF
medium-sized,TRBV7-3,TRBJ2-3,CASSVAGLAGGTTDTQYF
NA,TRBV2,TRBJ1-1,CASRRQASTEAFF
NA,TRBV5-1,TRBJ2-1,CASSLNPFRPEQFF
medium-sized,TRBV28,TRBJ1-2,CASSLARYGYTF
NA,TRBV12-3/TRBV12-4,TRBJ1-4,CASKDRGATNEKLFF
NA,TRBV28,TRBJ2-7,CASRLPGQAYEQYF
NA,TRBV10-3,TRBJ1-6,CAISSGTGNSYNSPLHF
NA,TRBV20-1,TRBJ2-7,CSAPSVDLSSYEQYF
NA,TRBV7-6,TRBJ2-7,CASSSGFGDSYEQYF
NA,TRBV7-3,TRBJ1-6,CASSLNNDSPLHF
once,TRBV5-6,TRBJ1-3,CASSSSKGYFGNTIYF
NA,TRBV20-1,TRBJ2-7,CSAREWGLAGMDEQYF
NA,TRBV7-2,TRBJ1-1,CASSLAESMNTEAFF
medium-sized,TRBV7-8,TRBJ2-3,CASSPRGGATDTQYF
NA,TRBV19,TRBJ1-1,CASSRADTEAFF
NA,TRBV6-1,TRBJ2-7,CASTPLGYEQYF
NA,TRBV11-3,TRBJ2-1,CASSLHGLAGGLTYNEQFF
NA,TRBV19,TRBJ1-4,CASSPGRGRNEKLFF
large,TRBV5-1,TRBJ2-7,CASSLGQSYEQYF
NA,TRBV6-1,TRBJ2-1,CASSEIAGARHEQFF
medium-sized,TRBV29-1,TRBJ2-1,CSGRRGEQFF
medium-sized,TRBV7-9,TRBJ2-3,CASSPPYTDTQYF
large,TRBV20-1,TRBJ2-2,CSASETKRTGYTGELFF
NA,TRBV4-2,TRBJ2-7,CASSQYPGQGSDEQYF
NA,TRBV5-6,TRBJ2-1,CASTVLGTSGFNEQFF
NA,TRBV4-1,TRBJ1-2,CASSQDWGTGGAEGYTF
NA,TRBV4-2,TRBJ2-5,CASSQGSSGREETQYF
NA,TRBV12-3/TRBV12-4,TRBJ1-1,CASAATLNTEAFF
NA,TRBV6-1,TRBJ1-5,CASSERANQPQHF
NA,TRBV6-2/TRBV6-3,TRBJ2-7,CASSSTGHKTYEQYF
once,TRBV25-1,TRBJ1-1,CASSRTGRTEAFF
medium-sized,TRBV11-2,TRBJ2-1,CASSLGRQSIYNEQFF
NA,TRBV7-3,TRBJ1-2,CASSPNTGYGYTF
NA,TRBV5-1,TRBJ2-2,CASRISTGTGELFF
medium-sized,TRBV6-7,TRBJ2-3,CASSFHRAGGPTDTQYF
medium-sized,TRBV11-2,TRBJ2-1,CASSLATSVQFF
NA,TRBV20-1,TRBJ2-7,CSAQEDRIDYEQYF